These T cell receptor beta chains were read from a single sample in a study of OX40 agonist ivuxolimab in advanced cancers. This table comes from immunoSEQ multiplex PCR, and its TCRdb copy is limited to in-frame clones, with some not included. The table has fewer than 85,000 clones, around 83% seen once. The specimen comprised CD4+ or CD8+ T cells sorted from blood, sampled in a trial of the OX40 agonist ivuxolimab. The receptors come from an adult with an advanced solid tumor such as melanoma, head and neck, liver or kidney cancer. Each CDR3 is given with its conserved first and last residue. D genes are given only for firm matches. Only some rows state a clone size, as once, few, many or a class for expanded clones.

v_gene	abundance	j_gene	d_gene	CDR3aa	CDR3nt
TRBV5-1	.	TRBJ1-5	.	CASSSMGGNQPQHF	TGCGCCAGCAGTTCTATGGGGGGCAATCAGCCCCAGCATTTT
TRBV11-3	once	TRBJ1-1	.	CASSFTSGVNTEAFF	TGTGCCAGCAGCTTCACTTCAGGTGTGAACACTGAAGCTTTCTTT
TRBV6-1	.	TRBJ2-7	.	CASSEGGTSSYEQYF	TGTGCCAGCAGTGAAGGGGGGACAAGCTCCTACGAGCAGTACTTC
TRBV10-3	few	TRBJ2-7	TRBD1	CAISGGTGSSYEQYF	TGTGCCATCAGTGGGGGGACAGGGTCATCCTACGAGCAGTACTTC
TRBV5-6	.	TRBJ2-5	TRBD2	CASSYPASGGQETQYF	TGTGCCAGCAGCTACCCGGCTAGCGGGGGCCAAGAGACCCAGTACTTC
TRBV5-6	.	TRBJ1-1	TRBD1	CASSLQGDDTEAFF	TGTGCCAGCAGCTTGCAGGGGGATGACACTGAAGCTTTCTTT
TRBV5-1	.	TRBJ2-3	TRBD2	CASSRVSGGAPTDTQYF	TGCGCCAGCAGCCGTGTTAGCGGGGGGGCCCCCACAGATACGCAGTATTTT
TRBV19	once	TRBJ2-3	TRBD1	CASSGQGRDTQYF	TGTGCCAGTAGCGGACAGGGACGAGATACGCAGTATTTT
TRBV21-1	.	TRBJ1-2	.	CASSKAPPGQLLYGYTF	TGTGCCAGCAGCAAAGCGCCCCCGGGACAGCTCCTATATGGCTACACCTTC
TRBV10-3	.	TRBJ1-5	.	CAISETGINQPQHF	TGTGCCATCAGTGAAACGGGGATTAATCAGCCCCAGCATTTT
TRBV6-6	many	TRBJ1-5	.	CASSITLGEGQPQHF	TGTGCCAGCAGTATCACCTTGGGGGAAGGCCAGCCCCAGCATTTT
TRBV11-2	.	TRBJ1-1	TRBD1	CASSRDRTEAFF	TGTGCCAGTAGCCGGGACAGGACTGAAGCTTTCTTT
TRBV18	.	TRBJ1-4	.	CASSQRTPRGEKLFF	TGTGCCAGCTCACAAAGGACCCCCCGGGGTGAAAAACTGTTTTTT
TRBV28	.	TRBJ2-7	TRBD2	CASSASGGFSYEQYF	TGTGCCAGCAGTGCGAGCGGGGGGTTTTCCTACGAGCAGTACTTC
TRBV5-1	.	TRBJ2-5	TRBD2	CASSSRGGAGETQYF	TGCGCCAGCAGCTCCCGCGGGGGGGCCGGGGAGACCCAGTACTTC
TRBV6-5	few	TRBJ2-1	.	CAIARGPPYNEQFF	TGTGCCATTGCCCGAGGGCCCCCTTACAATGAGCAGTTCTTC
TRBV7-8	.	TRBJ1-4	.	CASSILDGSGEKLFF	TGTGCCAGCAGCATTCTTGACGGTTCGGGCGAAAAACTGTTTTTT
TRBV10-3	.	TRBJ2-3	TRBD2	CAISEGLAQSTDTQYF	TGTGCCATCAGTGAGGGACTAGCGCAGAGCACAGATACGCAGTATTTT
TRBV7-9	.	TRBJ2-1	.	CASSRYNEQFF	TGTGCCAGCAGCCGGTACAATGAGCAGTTCTTC
TRBV28	many	TRBJ1-5	.	CASSRRPAAQHF	TGTGCCAGCAGTCGAAGGCCCGCAGCCCAGCATTTT
TRBV19	.	TRBJ1-5	.	CASNTGLNQPQHF	TGTGCCAGTAATACAGGGCTCAATCAGCCCCAGCATTTT
TRBV7-9	.	TRBJ2-7	.	CASSLHGYEQYF	TGTGCCAGCAGCTTGCACGGCTACGAGCAGTACTTC